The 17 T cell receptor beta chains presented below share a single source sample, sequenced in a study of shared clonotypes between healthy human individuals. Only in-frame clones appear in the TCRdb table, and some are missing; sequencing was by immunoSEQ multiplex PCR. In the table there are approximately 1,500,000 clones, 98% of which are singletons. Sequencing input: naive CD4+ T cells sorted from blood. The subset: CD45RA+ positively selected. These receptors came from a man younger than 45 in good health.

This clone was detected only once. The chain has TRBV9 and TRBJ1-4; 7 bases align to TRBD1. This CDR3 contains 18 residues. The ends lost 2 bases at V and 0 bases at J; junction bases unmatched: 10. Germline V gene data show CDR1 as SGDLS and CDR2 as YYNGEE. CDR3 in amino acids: CASSVAGGGYATNEKLFF. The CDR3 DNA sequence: TGTGCCAGCAGCGTGGCAGGGGGTGGATATGCAACTAATGAAAAACTGTTTTTT. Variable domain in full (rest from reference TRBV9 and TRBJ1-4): DSGVTQTPKHLITATGQRVTLRCSPRSGDLSVYWYQQSLDQGLQFLIQYYNGEERAKGNILERFSAQQFPDLHSELNLSSLELGDSALYFCASSVAGGGYATNEKLFFGSGTQLSVL.

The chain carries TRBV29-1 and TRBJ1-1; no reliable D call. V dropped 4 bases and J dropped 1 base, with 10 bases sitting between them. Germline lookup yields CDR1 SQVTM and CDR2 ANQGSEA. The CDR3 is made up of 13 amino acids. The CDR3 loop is CSVAVEANTEAFF. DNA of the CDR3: TGCAGCGTTGCCGTCGAGGCGAACACTGAAGCTTTCTTT. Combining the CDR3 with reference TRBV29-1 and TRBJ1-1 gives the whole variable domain SAVISQKPSRDICQRGTSLTIQCQVDSQVTMMFWYRQQPGQSLTLIATANQGSEATYESGFVIDKFPISRPNLTFSTLTVSNMSPEDSSIYLCSVAVEANTEAFFGQGTRLTVV.

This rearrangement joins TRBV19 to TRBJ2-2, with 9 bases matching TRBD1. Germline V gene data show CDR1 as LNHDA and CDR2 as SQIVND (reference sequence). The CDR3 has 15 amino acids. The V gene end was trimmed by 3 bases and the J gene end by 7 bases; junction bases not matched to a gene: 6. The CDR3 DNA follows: TGTGCCAGTAGTATTTTGGACAGGGGCGTCGGGGAGCTGTTTTTT. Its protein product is CASSILDRGVGELFF.

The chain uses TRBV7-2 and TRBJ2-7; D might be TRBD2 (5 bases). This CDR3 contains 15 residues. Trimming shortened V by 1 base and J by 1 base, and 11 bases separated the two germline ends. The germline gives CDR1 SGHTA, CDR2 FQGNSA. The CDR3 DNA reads TGTGCCAGCAGCTTAGAGGCGGGCGCTTCCTACGAGCAGTACTTC. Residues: CASSLEAGASYEQYF.

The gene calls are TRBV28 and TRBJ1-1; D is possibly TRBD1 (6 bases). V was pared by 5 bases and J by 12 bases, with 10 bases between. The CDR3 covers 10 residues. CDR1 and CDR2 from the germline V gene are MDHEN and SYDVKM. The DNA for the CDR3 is TGTGCCAGCAGTGGGACATGGTCTTTCTTT. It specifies CASSGTWSFF.

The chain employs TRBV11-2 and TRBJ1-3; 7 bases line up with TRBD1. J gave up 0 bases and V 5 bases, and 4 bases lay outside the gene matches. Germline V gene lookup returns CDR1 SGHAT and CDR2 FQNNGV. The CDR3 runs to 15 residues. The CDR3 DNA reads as TGTGCCAGCAGCGTCGGGACAGCCTCTGGAAACACCATATATTTT. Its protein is CASSVGTASGNTIYF.

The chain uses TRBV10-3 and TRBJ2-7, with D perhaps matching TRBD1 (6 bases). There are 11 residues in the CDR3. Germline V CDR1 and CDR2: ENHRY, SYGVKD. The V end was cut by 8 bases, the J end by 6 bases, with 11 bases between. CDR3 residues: CAIGGGVEQYF. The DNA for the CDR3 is TGTGCCATCGGGGGCGGCGTCGAGCAGTACTTC.

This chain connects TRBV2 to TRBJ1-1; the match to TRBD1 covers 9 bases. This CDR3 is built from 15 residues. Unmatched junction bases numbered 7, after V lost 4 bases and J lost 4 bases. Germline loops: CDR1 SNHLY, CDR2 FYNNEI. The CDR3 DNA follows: TGTGCCAGCAGTGCTTACAGGGGGCTGAGCACTGAAGCTTTCTTT. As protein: CASSAYRGLSTEAFF.

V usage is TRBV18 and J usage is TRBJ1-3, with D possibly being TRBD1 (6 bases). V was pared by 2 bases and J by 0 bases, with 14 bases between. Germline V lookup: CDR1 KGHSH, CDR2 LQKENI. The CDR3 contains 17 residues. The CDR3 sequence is CASSPAQGPSSGNTIYF. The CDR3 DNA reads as TGTGCCAGCTCACCAGCGCAGGGGCCGAGCTCTGGAAACACCATATATTTT.

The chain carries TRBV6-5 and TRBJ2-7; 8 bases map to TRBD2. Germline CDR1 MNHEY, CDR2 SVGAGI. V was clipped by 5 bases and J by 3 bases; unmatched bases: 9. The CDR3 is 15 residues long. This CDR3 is CASSIPSGSCYEQYF. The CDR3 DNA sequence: TGTGCCAGCAGTATCCCGAGCGGGAGCTGCTACGAGCAGTACTTC.

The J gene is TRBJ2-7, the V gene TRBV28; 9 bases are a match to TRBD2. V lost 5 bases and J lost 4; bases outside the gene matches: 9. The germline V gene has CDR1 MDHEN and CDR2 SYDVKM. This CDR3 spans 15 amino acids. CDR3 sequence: CASSPLGTSSYEQYF. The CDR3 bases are TGTGCCAGCAGTCCCCTGGGGACTAGCAGTTACGAGCAGTACTTC.

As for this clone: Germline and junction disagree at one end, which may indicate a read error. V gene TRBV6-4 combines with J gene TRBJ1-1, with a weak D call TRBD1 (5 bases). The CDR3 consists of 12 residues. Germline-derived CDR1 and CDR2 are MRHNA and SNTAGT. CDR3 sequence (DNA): TGTGCCAGCAGTGACTCCCGACAGCGAGCTTTTTTT. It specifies CASSDSRQRAFF.

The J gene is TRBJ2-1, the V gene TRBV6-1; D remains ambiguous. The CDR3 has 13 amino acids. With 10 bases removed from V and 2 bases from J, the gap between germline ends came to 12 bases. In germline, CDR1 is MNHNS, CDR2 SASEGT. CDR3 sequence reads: CATSRGTYNEQFF. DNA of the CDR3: TGTGCCACCTCCCGAGGTACCTACAATGAGCAGTTCTTC.

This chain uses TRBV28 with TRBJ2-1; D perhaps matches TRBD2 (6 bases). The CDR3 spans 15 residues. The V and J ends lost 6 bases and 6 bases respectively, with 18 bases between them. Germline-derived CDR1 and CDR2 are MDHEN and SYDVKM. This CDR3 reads CASRNYGRAGNEQFF. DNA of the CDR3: TGTGCCAGCAGAAACTATGGCCGAGCGGGCAATGAGCAGTTCTTC.

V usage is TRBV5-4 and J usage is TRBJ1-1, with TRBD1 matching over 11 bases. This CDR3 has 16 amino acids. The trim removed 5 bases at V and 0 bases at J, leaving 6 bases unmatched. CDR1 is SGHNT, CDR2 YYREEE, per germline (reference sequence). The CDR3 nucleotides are TGTGCCAGCAGGGCGGGACAGGGGGTCATGAACACTGAAGCTTTCTTT. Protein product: CASRAGQGVMNTEAFF.

CDR3 DNA sequence: TGTGCCAGCCGGCTCGAACTGCTAACTGAAGCTTTCTTT. This codes for CASRLELLTEAFF. The V and J genes are TRBV7-8 and TRBJ1-1; D is unresolved. CDR3 length: 13 residues. V dropped 8 bases and J dropped 5 bases, with 15 bases sitting between them. Looked up from germline, CDR1 is SGHVS and CDR2 is FQNEAQ.

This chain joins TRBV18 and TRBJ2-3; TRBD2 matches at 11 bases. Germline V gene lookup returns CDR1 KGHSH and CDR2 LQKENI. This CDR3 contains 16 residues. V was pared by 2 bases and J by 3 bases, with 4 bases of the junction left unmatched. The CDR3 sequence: CASSPSLAGVTDTQYF. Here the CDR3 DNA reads TGTGCCAGCTCACCATCACTAGCGGGAGTTACAGATACGCAGTATTTT.